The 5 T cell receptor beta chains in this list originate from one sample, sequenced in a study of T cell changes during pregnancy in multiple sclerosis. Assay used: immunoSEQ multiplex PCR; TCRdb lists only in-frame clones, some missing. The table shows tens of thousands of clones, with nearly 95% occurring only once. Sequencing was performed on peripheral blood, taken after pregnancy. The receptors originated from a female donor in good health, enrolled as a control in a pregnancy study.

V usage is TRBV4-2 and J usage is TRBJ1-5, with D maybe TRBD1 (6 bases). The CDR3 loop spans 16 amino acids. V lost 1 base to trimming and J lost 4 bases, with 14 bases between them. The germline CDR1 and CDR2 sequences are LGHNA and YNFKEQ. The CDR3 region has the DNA TGTGCCAGCAGCCAAGTGGGAGGGGGGGGGAATCAGCCCCAGCATTTT. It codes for CASSQVGGGGNQPQHF.

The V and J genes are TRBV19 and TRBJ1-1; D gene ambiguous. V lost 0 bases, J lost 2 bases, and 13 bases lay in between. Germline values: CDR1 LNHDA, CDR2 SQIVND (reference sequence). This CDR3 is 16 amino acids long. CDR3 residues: CASSIDPAERNTEAFF. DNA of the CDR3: TGTGCCAGTAGTATAGATCCCGCAGAACGAAACACTGAAGCTTTCTTT.

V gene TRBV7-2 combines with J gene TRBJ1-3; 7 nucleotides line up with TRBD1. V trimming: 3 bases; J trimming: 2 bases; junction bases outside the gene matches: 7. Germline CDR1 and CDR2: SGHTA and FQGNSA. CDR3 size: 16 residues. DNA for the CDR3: TGTGCCAGCAGCTTCGGCACAGGGGTTACTGGAAACACCATATATTTT. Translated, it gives CASSFGTGVTGNTIYF.

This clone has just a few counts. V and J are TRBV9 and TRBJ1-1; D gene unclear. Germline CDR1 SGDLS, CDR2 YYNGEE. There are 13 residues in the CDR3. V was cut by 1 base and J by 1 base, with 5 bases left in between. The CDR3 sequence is CASSVQANTEAFF. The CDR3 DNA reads TGTGCCAGCAGCGTACAGGCGAACACTGAAGCTTTCTTT.

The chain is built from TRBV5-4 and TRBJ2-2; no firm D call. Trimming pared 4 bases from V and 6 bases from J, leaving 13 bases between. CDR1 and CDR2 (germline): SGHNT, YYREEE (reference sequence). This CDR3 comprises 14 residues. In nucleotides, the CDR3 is TGTGCCAGCAGCCCCCCTCGAGCGTCCGGGGAGCTGTTTTTT. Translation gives CASSPPRASGELFF.